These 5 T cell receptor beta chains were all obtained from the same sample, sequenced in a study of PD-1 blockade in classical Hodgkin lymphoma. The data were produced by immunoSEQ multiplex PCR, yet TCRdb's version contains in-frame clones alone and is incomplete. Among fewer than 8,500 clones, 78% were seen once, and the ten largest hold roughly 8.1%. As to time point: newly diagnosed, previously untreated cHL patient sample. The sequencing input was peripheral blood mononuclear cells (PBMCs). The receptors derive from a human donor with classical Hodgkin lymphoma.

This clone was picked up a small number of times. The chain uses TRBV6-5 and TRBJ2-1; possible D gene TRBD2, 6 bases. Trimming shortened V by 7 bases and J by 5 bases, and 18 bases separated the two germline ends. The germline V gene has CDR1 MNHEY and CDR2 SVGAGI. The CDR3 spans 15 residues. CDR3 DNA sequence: TGTGCCAGCAAAGCCGGGACTTTCACCCACAATGAGCAGTTCTTC. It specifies CASKAGTFTHNEQFF.

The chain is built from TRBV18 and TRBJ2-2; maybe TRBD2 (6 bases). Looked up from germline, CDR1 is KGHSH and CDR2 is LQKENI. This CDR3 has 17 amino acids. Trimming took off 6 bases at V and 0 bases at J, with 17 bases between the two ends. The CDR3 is CASSPRGGNPNTGELFF. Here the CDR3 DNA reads TGTGCCAGCTCCCCCCGGGGCGGGAACCCGAACACCGGGGAGCTGTTTTTT. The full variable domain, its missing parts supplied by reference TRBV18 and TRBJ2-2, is NAGVMQNPRHLVRRRGQEARLRCSPMKGHSHVYWYRQLPEEGLKFMVYLQKENIIDESGMPKERFSAEFPKEGPSILRIQQVVRGDSAAYFCASSPRGGNPNTGELFFGEGSRLTVL.

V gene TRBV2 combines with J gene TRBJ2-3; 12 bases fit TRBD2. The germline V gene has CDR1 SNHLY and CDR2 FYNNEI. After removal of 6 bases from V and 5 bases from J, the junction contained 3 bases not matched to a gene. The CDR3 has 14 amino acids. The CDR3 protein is CASRILAGGDTQYF. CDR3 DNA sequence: TGTGCCAGCAGAATACTAGCGGGGGGAGATACGCAGTATTTT. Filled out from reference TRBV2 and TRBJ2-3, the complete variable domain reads EPEVTQTPSHQVTQMGQEVILRCVPISNHLYFYWYRQILGQKVEFLVSFYNNEISEKSEIFDDQFSVERPDGSNFTLKIRSTKLEDSAMYFCASRILAGGDTQYFGPGTRLTVL.

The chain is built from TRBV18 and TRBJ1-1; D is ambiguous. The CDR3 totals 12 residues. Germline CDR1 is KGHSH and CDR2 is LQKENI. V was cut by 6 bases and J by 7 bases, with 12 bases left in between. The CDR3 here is CASSPTRNEAFF. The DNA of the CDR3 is TGTGCCAGCTCGCCGACAAGAAATGAAGCTTTCTTT.

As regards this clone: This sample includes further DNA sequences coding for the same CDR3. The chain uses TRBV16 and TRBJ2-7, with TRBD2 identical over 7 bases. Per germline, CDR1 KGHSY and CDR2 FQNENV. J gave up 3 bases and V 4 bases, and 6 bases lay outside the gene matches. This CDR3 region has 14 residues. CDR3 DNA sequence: TGTGCCAGCAGCCCGGGCGGGGGATACTACGAGCAGTACTTC. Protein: CASSPGGGYYEQYF.